A single T cell receptor beta chain is shown here with its context. What it binds is unknown. This sample is drawn from a study of siplizumab effects on memory and regulatory T cells. Whole-study findings and limits: A major contribution to the alloresponse seemed to be made by naive T cells, which seemed more diverse than memory cells.

Approximately 100,000 TCR templates per sample were sequenced. Profiled with immunoSEQ multiplex PCR; TCRdb holds only in-frame clones, not every one. The profile shows about 97,000 clones, roughly 92% of them singletons. The sample was CD4+ T cells sorted from blood. The sequence was collected from a human donor in good health.

CDR3 in amino acids: CASSWLGLGSTDTQYF. The DNA of the CDR3 is TGTGCCAGCAGCTGGTTGGGACTAGGGAGCACAGATACGCAGTATTTT. The chain combines TRBV7-9 with TRBJ2-3, with 8 bases lining up with TRBD2. Germline CDR1 reads SEHNR; CDR2 reads FQNEAQ (reference sequence). The CDR3 has 16 residues. Germline trimming cut 4 bases from V and 0 bases from J; bases unmatched to any gene: 6.